These 19 T cell receptor beta chains came from one sample sequenced in a study of early T cells in non-severe SARS-CoV-2 infection. TCRdb reanalysed the 5' RACE reads using MiXCR and keeps one entry per CDR3 protein. The sample holds 80,000 or so distinct CDR3 sequences, 11% to 15% seen once. The sample comprised whole blood. All receptors come from an adult who was a healthcare worker with PCR-confirmed SARS-CoV-2 infection or an uninfected control (not recorded which).

For this clonotype: An end of the junction does not agree with germline; a read error may underlie this. V usage is TRBV29-1 and J usage is TRBJ1-1, with a tentative D call TRBD1 (6 bases). This CDR3 spans 14 amino acids. The germline CDR1 and CDR2 sequences are SQVTM and ANQGSEA. CDR3 sequence reads: CSVQEDSRNTEAFF. The CDR3, as DNA: TGCAGCGTTCAAGAGGACAGCAGGAACACTGAAGCTTTCTTT.

This clonotype was observed a few times. This chain uses TRBV7-9 with TRBJ2-7; TRBD1 matches 10 bases. The CDR3 is 15 amino acids. Losses at the gene ends were 5 bases for V and 2 bases for J; bases not matched to a gene: 6. Looked up from germline, CDR1 is SEHNR and CDR2 is FQNEAQ (reference sequence). CDR3 nucleotides: TGTGCCAGCAGCCTGCCTGGACAGGGGGCCTACGAGCAGTACTTC. Its translation is CASSLPGQGAYEQYF.

Ten or more counts support this clonotype. The V gene is TRBV19, the J gene TRBJ2-1; D might be TRBD2 (5 bases). The germline V gene encodes CDR1 LNHDA and CDR2 SQIVND (reference sequence). With 9 bases removed from V and 9 bases from J, the gap between germline ends came to 18 bases. CDR3 length: 13 amino acids. Here the CDR3 reads CASTYRIRGEQFF. The DNA for the CDR3 is TGTGCCAGCACCTACCGGATTCGGGGTGAGCAGTTCTTC.

This chain links TRBV4-1 with TRBJ2-5; D assignment may be TRBD1 or TRBD2 (5 bases each). This CDR3 is built from 14 residues. Between the trimmed V and J ends, which lost 4 bases and 6 bases, there was a span of 15 bases. The germline gives CDR1 MGHRA, CDR2 YSYEKL. CDR3 sequence: CASSPGTADQTQYF. The CDR3 DNA is TGCGCCAGCAGCCCCGGGACCGCCGATCAGACCCAGTACTTC.

The chain has TRBV29-1 and TRBJ2-7, with D hard to call. V lost 4 bases to trimming and J lost 0 bases, with 16 bases between them. Germline assignment: CDR1 SQVTM and CDR2 ANQGSEA. This CDR3 comprises 15 residues. In DNA, the CDR3 is TGCAGCGTTGTCTTATGGGCGCAGAGCTCCTACGAGCAGTACTTC. It yields the protein CSVVLWAQSSYEQYF.

This clonotype appeared many times. The chain is built from TRBV11-3 and TRBJ2-1, with D perhaps matching TRBD2 (6 bases). V was trimmed by 2 bases and J by 10 bases, leaving 15 bases between them. The V gene's germline CDR1 is SGHNT and CDR2 YENEEA. This CDR3 has 14 amino acids. The CDR3 here is CASSLFPGAEEQFF. In DNA form, the CDR3 reads TGTGCCAGCAGCTTATTTCCGGGAGCGGAGGAGCAGTTCTTC.

The rearrangement uses TRBV2 and TRBJ2-7, with D perhaps matching TRBD1 (6 bases). This CDR3 is built from 16 residues. Trimming shortened V by 2 bases and J by 0 bases, and 14 bases separated the two germline ends. The V gene's germline CDR1 is SNHLY and CDR2 FYNNEI. CDR3 residues: CASSERAAQGSYEQYF. The CDR3 nucleotides are TGTGCCAGCAGTGAAAGGGCGGCACAGGGCTCCTACGAGCAGTACTTC. The whole variable domain, remainder taken from reference TRBV2 and TRBJ2-7, is EPEVTQTPSHQVTQMGQEVILRCVPISNHLYFYWYRQILGQKVEFLVSFYNNEISEKSEIFDDQFSVERPDGSNFTLKIRSTKLEDSAMYFCASSERAAQGSYEQYFGPGTRLTVT.

This clonotype was seen many times. Here the CDR3 DNA reads TGTGCCAGCAGTTACCGGGACCTCCTTGAGGAGCAGTACTTC. Encoded protein: CASSYRDLLEEQYF. J is TRBJ2-7 and V is TRBV6-1; perhaps D is TRBD1 or TRBD2 (5 bases each). CDR3 size: 14 residues. The ends were cut back, 5 bases at V and 7 bases at J, with 18 bases in the middle. Germline V lookup: CDR1 MNHNS, CDR2 SASEGT.

This clonotype was recorded a few times. The V gene is TRBV12-3 or TRBV12-4, the J gene TRBJ1-1, with TRBD1 matching 7 bases. The CDR3 is 18 amino acids. J gave up 0 bases and V 5 bases, and 15 bases lay outside the gene matches. The CDR3 loop reads CASSPGDRQPSMNTEAFF. The CDR3 nucleotides are TGTGCCAGCAGTCCAGGGGACAGACAACCATCCATGAACACTGAAGCTTTCTTT.

The chain recombines TRBV10-3 with TRBJ1-1, with a possible D match to TRBD1 (6 bases). The length of the CDR3 is 12 residues. V dropped 4 bases and J dropped 7 bases, with 10 bases sitting between them. Germline-derived CDR1 and CDR2 are ENHRY and SYGVKD. The CDR3 loop reads CAISGEQGEAFF. In DNA form, the CDR3 reads TGTGCCATCAGTGGCGAACAGGGTGAAGCTTTCTTT.

The chain employs TRBV12-3 or TRBV12-4 and TRBJ1-5, with 7 bases that match TRBD1. The CDR3 is made up of 14 amino acids. Trimming at V came to 3 bases and at J to 7 bases, leaving 6 bases not matched to a gene. CDR3 in amino acids: CASSLRGLGQPQHF. CDR3 DNA sequence: TGTGCCAGCAGTTTGAGGGGGCTCGGGCAGCCCCAGCATTTT.

This clonotype has a count of ten or more. CDR3 DNA sequence: TGTGCCAGCAGCCAATGGACAGGGGCCTACGAGCAGTACTTC. Its protein is CASSQWTGAYEQYF. The rearrangement uses TRBV7-9 and TRBJ2-7, with 9 bases fitting TRBD1. The CDR3 is 14 residues long. Germline-derived CDR1 and CDR2 are SEHNR and FQNEAQ (reference sequence). The junction had 4 bases not matched to a gene; V was cut back by 5 bases and J by 2 bases.

This clonotype was detected many times. This sequence joins TRBV30 and TRBJ2-1, with D perhaps TRBD1 (5 bases). CDR1 and CDR2 from the germline V gene are GTSNPN and SVGIG (reference sequence). The V end was cut by 2 bases, the J end by 6 bases, with 11 bases between. This CDR3 contains 13 residues. The CDR3 protein is CAWSNQGVNEQFF. CDR3 DNA: TGTGCCTGGAGTAATCAAGGGGTCAATGAGCAGTTCTTC.

The rearrangement uses TRBV9 and TRBJ2-1; D unclear. With 3 bases removed from V and 6 bases from J, the gap between germline ends came to 16 bases. Germline CDR1 is SGDLS and CDR2 is YYNGEE. This CDR3 comprises 15 residues. The CDR3 sequence is CASSAQSDSTNEQFF. CDR3 DNA sequence: TGTGCCAGCAGCGCCCAGAGCGACTCCACCAATGAGCAGTTCTTC. Full variable domain (missing parts from reference TRBV9 and TRBJ2-1): DSGVTQTPKHLITATGQRVTLRCSPRSGDLSVYWYQQSLDQGLQFLIQYYNGEERAKGNILERFSAQQFPDLHSELNLSSLELGDSALYFCASSAQSDSTNEQFFGPGTRLTVL.

This clonotype appeared a few times. The chain uses TRBV3-1 and TRBJ2-7; D is uncertain. Trimming took off 2 bases at V and 3 bases at J, with 5 bases between the two ends. The CDR3 has 12 residues. CDR1 is LGHDT and CDR2 is YNNKEL in the germline V gene (reference sequence). The CDR3 protein is CASSQNIYEQYF. DNA for the CDR3: TGTGCCAGCAGCCAAAATATCTACGAGCAGTACTTC.

The chain has TRBV7-9 and TRBJ2-7; 7 bases agree with TRBD1. CDR1 is SEHNR and CDR2 is FQNEAQ in the germline V gene (reference sequence). The CDR3 length is 14 residues. The V and J ends lost 5 bases and 2 bases, in that order; junction bases with no gene match: 6. CDR3 in amino acids: CASSPRDRAYEQYF. CDR3 coding DNA: TGTGCCAGCAGCCCCCGGGACAGAGCCTACGAGCAGTACTTC.

The chain couples TRBV6-1 to TRBJ1-6; D is ambiguous. In germline, CDR1 is MNHNS, CDR2 SASEGT. The length of the CDR3 is 13 residues. The V end was cut by 1 base, the J end by 13 bases, with 11 bases between. The CDR3 nucleotides are TGTGCCAGCAGTGAAGATAGTAGGACTCCCCTCCACTTT. Translated, it gives CASSEDSRTPLHF.

This clonotype was counted at least ten times. The chain has TRBV5-1 and TRBJ2-1, with TRBD1 matching 12 bases. V was pared by 4 bases and J by 10 bases, with 6 bases of the junction left unmatched. Germline values: CDR1 SGHRS, CDR2 YFSETQ. CDR3 size: 14 residues. CDR3 sequence: CASSLGQGAGEQFF. The CDR3 DNA follows: TGCGCCAGCAGCCTGGGACAGGGGGCCGGGGAGCAGTTCTTC.

V gene TRBV29-1 combines with J gene TRBJ2-7, with D possibly being TRBD1 or TRBD2 (6 bases each). The CDR3 is made up of 12 amino acids. Germline V gene data show CDR1 as SQVTM and CDR2 as ANQGSEA. The V end lost 4 bases, the J end lost 3 bases, and 10 bases lay between the germline ends. The CDR3 DNA is TGCAGCGTTGTCGGGGGCAGCTACGAGCAGTACTTC. Translated, it gives CSVVGGSYEQYF.